These 8 T cell receptor beta chains share one sample of origin, sequenced in a study of T cells in Graves' hyperthyroidism and ophthalmopathy. The CDR3 regions of TCR beta were amplified from RNA transcripts. A first-round RT-PCR of the TCR CDR3 used the HTBI primer set. TCRdb itself ran the multiplex PCR reads through MiXCR, one entry per CDR3 protein. The data hold 95,000 to 110,000 distinct CDR3 sequences, with 15% to 20% observed a single time. Material: blood. The receptors stem from a woman aged 45-59 years with Graves' hyperthyroidism.

Many counts were recorded for this clonotype. The chain has TRBV2 and TRBJ2-7; D is undetermined. Germline V gene sequence: CDR1 SNHLY, CDR2 FYNNEI. The V and J ends lost 5 bases and 0 bases respectively, with 11 bases between them. This CDR3 region has 14 residues. CDR3 in amino acids: CASSYARSSYEQYF. As DNA, the CDR3 is TGTGCCAGCAGTTACGCAAGGAGCTCCTACGAGCAGTACTTC.

This clonotype was seen many times. The J gene is TRBJ2-7, the V gene TRBV29-1; TRBD2 matches at 8 bases. This CDR3 is 14 amino acids long. Germline assignment: CDR1 SQVTM and CDR2 ANQGSEA. With 5 bases clipped from V and 7 bases from J, the junction kept 13 bases outside the gene matches. CDR3 protein: CSVSLGGGRGEQYF. The CDR3 nucleotides read TGCAGCGTTTCCCTCGGGGGGGGCAGGGGAGAGCAGTACTTC.

The rearrangement links TRBV12-3 or TRBV12-4 to TRBJ2-7; 8 bases map to TRBD2. CDR3 length equals 15 residues. Unmatched junction bases numbered 5, after V lost 0 bases and J lost 4 bases. The CDR3, as DNA: TGTGCCAGCAGTTTAGCTAGCGGGGTCGAGTACGAGCAGTACTTC. Translating gives CASSLASGVEYEQYF.

This clonotype has ten or more counts. The chain links TRBV3-1 to TRBJ1-2; D remains unclear. This CDR3 region has 12 residues. CDR1 and CDR2 (germline): LGHDT, YNNKEL (reference sequence). Trimming cost V 0 bases and J 7 bases, with 6 bases left between them. The CDR3 bases are TGTGCCAGCAGCCAAGAAGAGGCTGGCTACACCTTC. Amino acids: CASSQEEAGYTF.

The chain links TRBV28 to TRBJ2-7; TRBD1 agrees at 10 bases. In germline, CDR1 is MDHEN, CDR2 SYDVKM. The CDR3 extends over 16 amino acids. Trimming at V came to 6 bases and at J to 3 bases, leaving 11 bases not matched to a gene. CDR3 sequence reads: CASSHLGQGGNYEQYF. The CDR3 bases are TGTGCCAGCAGCCACCTCGGACAGGGGGGGAACTACGAGCAGTACTTC.

This clonotype was seen ten or more times. The chain combines TRBV7-3 with TRBJ2-3; no firm D call. The germline V gene has CDR1 SGHTA and CDR2 FQGTGA. The CDR3 spans 14 residues. The germline V and J ends were trimmed by 0 bases and 4 bases, with 8 bases remaining between them. This CDR3 reads CASSLTGGADTQYF. The CDR3 nucleotides are TGTGCCAGCAGCTTAACTGGTGGCGCAGATACGCAGTATTTT.

This clonotype was detected many times. The rearrangement joins TRBV6-1 to TRBJ1-2; 7 nucleotides line up with TRBD1. Germline V gene lookup returns CDR1 MNHNS and CDR2 SASEGT. J gave up 3 bases and V 6 bases, and 4 bases lay outside the gene matches. CDR3 length equals 13 residues. CDR3 bases: TGTGCCAGCAGAAGAGGACAGGACTATGGCTACACCTTC. Protein sequence: CASRRGQDYGYTF.

This chain links TRBV2 with TRBJ2-7; possibly TRBD2 for D (5 bases). The V end was cut by 4 bases, the J end by 2 bases, with 12 bases between. The CDR3 is 14 amino acids. Germline CDR1 reads SNHLY; CDR2 reads FYNNEI. This CDR3 reads CASSASYGAYEQYF. The CDR3 bases are TGTGCCAGCAGTGCCTCCTACGGGGCCTACGAGCAGTACTTC.